These T cell receptor beta chains were read from a single sample in a study of T cell responses to AZD1222 COVID-19 vaccine. Only in-frame clones appear in the TCRdb table, and some are missing; sequencing was by immunoSEQ multiplex PCR. The sample has more than 250,000 clones; approximately 93% are singletons. The sample here was peripheral blood, taken on day 0 of AZD1222 vaccination. These receptors were obtained from an adult in good health. Both conserved end residues are part of each CDR3. The D gene is left open where the match is weak. For some rows the clone size is stated as once, few or many, or as a class when expanded; others skip it.

d_call	v_call	clone_size	j_call	cdr3_aa	cdr3_nt
.	TRBV27	.	TRBJ2-5	CASSLLGQRETQYF	TGTGCCAGCAGTTTACTTGGACAGAGAGAGACCCAGTACTTC
TRBD2	TRBV3-1/TRBV3-2	.	TRBJ2-3	CASSPYSGGAGDTQYF	TGTGCCAGCAGCCCTTATAGCGGGGGGGCCGGAGATACGCAGTATTTT
.	TRBV5-5	.	TRBJ2-1	CASSPGGVRSSYNEQFF	TGTGCCAGCAGCCCCGGTGGGGTCCGGAGCTCCTACAATGAGCAGTTCTTC
.	TRBV18	.	TRBJ2-3	CASSPPRGFGTDTQYF	TGTGCCAGCTCACCACCGCGAGGGTTCGGGACAGATACGCAGTATTTT
.	TRBV5-1	.	TRBJ2-3	CASKRGTSTDTQYF	TGCGCCAGTAAGCGAGGGACTAGCACAGATACGCAGTATTTT
.	TRBV7-8	.	TRBJ1-5	CASSLGVVRQNSNQPQHF	TGTGCCAGCAGCTTAGGGGTGGTTCGGCAGAATAGCAATCAGCCCCAGCATTTT
.	TRBV10-1	.	TRBJ2-7	CARRPFGGCAYEQYF	TGCGCCAGAAGGCCTTTTGGCGGTTGCGCCTACGAGCAGTACTTC
.	TRBV7-9	.	TRBJ1-1	CASSLGEAEAFF	TGTGCCAGCAGCTTAGGGGAGGCTGAAGCTTTCTTT
.	TRBV20-1	.	TRBJ2-7	CSAPHSYEQYF	TGCAGTGCCCCGCATTCCTACGAGCAGTACTTC
.	TRBV6-5	.	TRBJ1-1	CASSYGRGGRTEAFF	TGTGCCAGCAGTTATGGTAGGGGAGGACGCACTGAAGCTTTCTTT
TRBD1	TRBV7-8	.	TRBJ1-2	CASSFRDRGLVANYGYTF	TGTGCCAGCAGCTTCCGGGACAGGGGGCTAGTAGCTAACTATGGCTACACCTTC
TRBD2	TRBV7-2	.	TRBJ2-5	CASSLGTAGRVETQYF	TGTGCCAGCAGCTTAGGTACAGCGGGAAGGGTGGAGACCCAGTACTTC
.	TRBV25-1	.	TRBJ1-2	CASSEFTGSGYTF	TGTGCCAGCAGTGAATTTACAGGATCGGGCTACACCTTC
.	TRBV15	.	TRBJ1-5	CATSNPGGGNSQPQHF	TGTGCCACCAGCAACCCCGGCGGGGGTAACAGTCAGCCCCAGCATTTT
.	TRBV2	.	TRBJ1-2	CASNPENYGYTF	TGTGCCAGCAACCCCGAGAACTATGGCTACACCTTC
TRBD2	TRBV11-2	.	TRBJ2-1	CASSSREGPYNEQFF	TGTGCCAGCAGCTCCCGGGAGGGCCCCTACAATGAGCAGTTCTTC
TRBD1	TRBV9	.	TRBJ1-1	CASSVESTGGGAFF	TGTGCCAGCAGCGTAGAGTCTACAGGGGGTGGGGCTTTCTTT
TRBD2	TRBV2	.	TRBJ2-7	CASVPGLAGDEQYF	TGTGCCAGCGTTCCGGGACTAGCGGGGGACGAGCAGTACTTC
.	TRBV13	.	TRBJ1-2	CASRKTSGQGYTF	TGTGCCAGCAGGAAGACATCCGGTCAGGGCTACACCTTC
.	TRBV30	.	TRBJ1-5	CAWSKAGINQPQHF	TGTGCCTGGAGTAAGGCAGGAATAAATCAGCCCCAGCATTTT
.	TRBV28	.	TRBJ1-5	CARGGGQGTQPQHF	TGTGCCCGCGGGGGGGGGCAGGGCACACAGCCCCAGCATTTT
TRBD1	TRBV11-2	.	TRBJ1-6	CASSLRQGDSPLHF	TGTGCCAGCAGCCTTAGACAGGGGGATTCACCCCTCCACTTT
TRBD2	TRBV4-1	.	TRBJ2-7	CASSPPGGGASYEQYF	TGCGCCAGCAGCCCCCCGGGAGGCGGGGCATCCTACGAGCAGTACTTC
.	TRBV2	once	TRBJ1-5	CASSVGLGSNQPQHF	TGTGCCAGCAGTGTTGGATTAGGGAGCAATCAGCCCCAGCATTTT
TRBD2	TRBV2	.	TRBJ2-3	CASRAQRGVTDTQYF	TGTGCCAGCAGGGCACAGCGGGGGGTCACAGATACGCAGTATTTT
TRBD1	TRBV11-2	.	TRBJ2-7	CASSLSPGQGYEQYF	TGTGCCAGCAGCTTAAGTCCGGGACAGGGATACGAGCAGTACTTC
.	TRBV4-1	.	TRBJ1-2	CASSQDFTPPALYGYTF	TGCGCCAGCAGCCAAGATTTTACCCCTCCGGCCCTCTATGGCTACACCTTC
.	TRBV5-1	.	TRBJ1-5	CASRPDSFDQPQHF	TGCGCCAGCAGGCCAGACAGTTTCGATCAGCCCCAGCATTTT
TRBD2	TRBV4-2	.	TRBJ2-1	CASSQDSSGGAGEQFF	TGTGCCAGCAGCCAAGACTCTAGCGGGGGGGCGGGTGAGCAGTTCTTC
.	TRBV5-6	.	TRBJ1-4	CASSLNTGTNEKLFF	TGTGCCAGCAGCTTAAATACGGGTACTAATGAAAAACTGTTTTTT
TRBD1	TRBV6-2/TRBV6-3	.	TRBJ2-7	CASIPSTGQGSYEQYF	TGTGCCAGCATCCCTTCGACTGGACAGGGTAGCTACGAGCAGTACTTC
TRBD1	TRBV18	.	TRBJ2-7	CASSPGTGDYEQYF	TGTGCCAGCTCACCAGGGACAGGGGATTACGAGCAGTACTTC
TRBD2	TRBV13	.	TRBJ2-3	CASSIKREGPDTQYF	TGTGCCAGCAGCATCAAGCGGGAGGGCCCCGATACGCAGTATTTT
TRBD2	TRBV9	.	TRBJ2-1	CASSVVGGGPWDEQFF	TGTGCCAGCAGCGTAGTGGGGGGAGGGCCTTGGGATGAGCAGTTCTTC
TRBD2	TRBV3-1/TRBV3-2	.	TRBJ2-5	CASSRSGGKETQYF	TGTGCCAGCAGCCGTTCGGGAGGTAAAGAGACCCAGTACTTC
TRBD2	TRBV4-1	.	TRBJ2-1	CASSHRAGGLNNEQFF	TGCGCCAGCAGCCACAGAGCGGGGGGTCTAAACAATGAGCAGTTCTTC
.	TRBV28	.	TRBJ1-2	CASNPTRANYGYTF	TGTGCCAGCAACCCTACCCGGGCTAACTATGGCTACACCTTC
.	TRBV5-1	few	TRBJ2-5	CASSRGFQETQYF	TGCGCCAGCAGCCGGGGTTTTCAAGAGACCCAGTACTTC
TRBD1	TRBV4-1	.	TRBJ1-3	CASSQDPRGPSGNTIYF	TGCGCCAGCAGCCAAGATCCCAGGGGGCCTTCTGGAAACACCATATATTTT
TRBD2	TRBV7-3	.	TRBJ2-1	CASSLIGLAGVEQFF	TGTGCCAGCAGCTTAATAGGACTAGCGGGAGTTGAGCAGTTCTTC
.	TRBV9	.	TRBJ1-3	CASSPRTSGNTIYF	TGTGCCAGCAGCCCTCGTACCTCTGGAAACACCATATATTTT